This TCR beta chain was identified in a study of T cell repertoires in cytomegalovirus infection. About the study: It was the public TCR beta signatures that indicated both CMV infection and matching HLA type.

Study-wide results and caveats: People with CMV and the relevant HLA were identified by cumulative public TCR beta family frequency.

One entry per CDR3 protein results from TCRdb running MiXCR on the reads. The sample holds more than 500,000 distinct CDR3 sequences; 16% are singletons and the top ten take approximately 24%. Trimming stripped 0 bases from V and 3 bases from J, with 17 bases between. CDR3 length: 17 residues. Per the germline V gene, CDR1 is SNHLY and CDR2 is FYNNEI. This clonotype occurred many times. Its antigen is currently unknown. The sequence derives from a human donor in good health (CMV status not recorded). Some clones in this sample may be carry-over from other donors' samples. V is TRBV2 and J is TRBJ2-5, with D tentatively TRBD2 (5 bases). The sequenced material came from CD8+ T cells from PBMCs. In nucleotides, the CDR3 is TGTGCCAGCAGTGAAGCGCGAGGGTTGGTTGAAGAAGAGACCCAGTACTTC. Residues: CASSEARGLVEEETQYF.